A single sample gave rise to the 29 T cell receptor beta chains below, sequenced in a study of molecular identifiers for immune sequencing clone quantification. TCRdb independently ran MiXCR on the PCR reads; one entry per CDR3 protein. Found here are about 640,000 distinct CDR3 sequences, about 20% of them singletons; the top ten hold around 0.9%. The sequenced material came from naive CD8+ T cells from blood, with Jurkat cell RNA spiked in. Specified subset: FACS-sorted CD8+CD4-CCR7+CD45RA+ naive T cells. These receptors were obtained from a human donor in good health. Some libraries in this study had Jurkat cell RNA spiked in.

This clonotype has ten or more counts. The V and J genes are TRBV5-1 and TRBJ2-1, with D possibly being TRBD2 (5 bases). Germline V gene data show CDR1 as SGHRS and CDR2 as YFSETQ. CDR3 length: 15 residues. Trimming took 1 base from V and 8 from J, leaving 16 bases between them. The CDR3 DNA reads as TGCGCCAGCAGCTTGACCCCACGCGTGGAGGATGAGCAGTTCTTC. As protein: CASSLTPRVEDEQFF.

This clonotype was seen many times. The CDR3 region has the DNA TGCAGCGTTGAAGATCGGGGGGGGGAGCTGTTTTTT. Protein product: CSVEDRGGELFF. The chain carries TRBV29-1 and TRBJ2-2; possible D gene TRBD2, 6 bases. CDR1 is SQVTM and CDR2 is ANQGSEA in the germline V gene. This CDR3 is 12 amino acids long. Trimming left V 0 bases short and J 8 bases short, with 7 bases between.

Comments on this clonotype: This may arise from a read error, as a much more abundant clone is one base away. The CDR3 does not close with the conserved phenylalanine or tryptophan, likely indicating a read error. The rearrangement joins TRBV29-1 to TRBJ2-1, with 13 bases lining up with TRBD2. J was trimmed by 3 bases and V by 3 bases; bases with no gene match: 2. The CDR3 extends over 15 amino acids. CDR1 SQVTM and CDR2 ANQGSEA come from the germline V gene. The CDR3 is CSVEGTSGDYNEQFS. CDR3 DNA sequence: TGCAGCGTTGAGGGGACTAGCGGGGACTACAATGAGCAGTTCTCC.

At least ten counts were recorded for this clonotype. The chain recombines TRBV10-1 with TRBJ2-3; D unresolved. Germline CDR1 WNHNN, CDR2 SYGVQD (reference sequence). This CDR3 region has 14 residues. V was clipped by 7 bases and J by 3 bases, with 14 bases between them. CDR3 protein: CASISHRKTDTQYF. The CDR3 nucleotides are TGCGCCAGCATATCTCATCGTAAAACAGATACGCAGTATTTT.

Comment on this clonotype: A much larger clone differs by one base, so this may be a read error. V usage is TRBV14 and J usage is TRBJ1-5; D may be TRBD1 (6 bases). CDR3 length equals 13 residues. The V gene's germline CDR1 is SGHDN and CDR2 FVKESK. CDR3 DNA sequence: TGTGCCAGCAGCCAAGGGGGGGCGCAGCCCCGGCATTTT. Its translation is CASSQGGAQPRHF.

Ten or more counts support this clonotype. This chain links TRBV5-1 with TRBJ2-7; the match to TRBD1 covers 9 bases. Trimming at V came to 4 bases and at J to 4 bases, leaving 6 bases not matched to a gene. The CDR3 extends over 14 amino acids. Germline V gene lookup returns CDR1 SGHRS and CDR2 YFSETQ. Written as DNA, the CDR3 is TGCGCCAGCAGCCCAGCCGGGACAGGGTACGAGCAGTACTTC. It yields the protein CASSPAGTGYEQYF. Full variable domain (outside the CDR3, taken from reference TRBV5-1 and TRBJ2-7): KAGVTQTPRYLIKTRGQQVTLSCSPISGHRSVSWYQQTPGQGLQFLFEYFSETQRNKGNFPGRFSGRQFSNSRSEMNVSTLELGDSALYLCASSPAGTGYEQYFGPGTRLTVT.

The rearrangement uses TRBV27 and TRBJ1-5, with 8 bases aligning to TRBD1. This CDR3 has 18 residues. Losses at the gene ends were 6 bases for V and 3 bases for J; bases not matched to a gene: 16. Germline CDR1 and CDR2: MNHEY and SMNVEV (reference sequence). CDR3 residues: CASRVCQGARIPNQPQHF. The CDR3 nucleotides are TGTGCCAGCAGGGTGTGCCAGGGGGCGCGGATCCCCAATCAGCCCCAGCATTTT.

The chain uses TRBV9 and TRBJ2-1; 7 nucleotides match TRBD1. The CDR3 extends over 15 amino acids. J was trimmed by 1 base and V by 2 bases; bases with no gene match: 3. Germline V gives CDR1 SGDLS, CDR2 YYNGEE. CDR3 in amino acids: CASSVSTGSYNEQFF. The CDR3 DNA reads TGTGCCAGCAGCGTCTCGACAGGGTCCTACAATGAGCAGTTCTTC. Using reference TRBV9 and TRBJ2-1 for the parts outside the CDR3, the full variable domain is DSGVTQTPKHLITATGQRVTLRCSPRSGDLSVYWYQQSLDQGLQFLIQYYNGEERAKGNILERFSAQQFPDLHSELNLSSLELGDSALYFCASSVSTGSYNEQFFGPGTRLTVL.

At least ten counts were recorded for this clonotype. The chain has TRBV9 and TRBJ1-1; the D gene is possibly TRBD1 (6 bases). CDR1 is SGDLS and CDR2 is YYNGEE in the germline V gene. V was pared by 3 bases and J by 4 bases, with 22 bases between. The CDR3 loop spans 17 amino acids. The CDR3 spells CASSEPYEGGRLTEAFF. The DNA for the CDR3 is TGTGCCAGCAGCGAACCCTACGAGGGGGGGCGGCTCACTGAAGCTTTCTTT.

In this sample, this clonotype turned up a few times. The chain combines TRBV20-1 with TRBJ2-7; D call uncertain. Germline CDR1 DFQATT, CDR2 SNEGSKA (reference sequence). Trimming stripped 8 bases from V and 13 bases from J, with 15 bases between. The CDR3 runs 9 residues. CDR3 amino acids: CSSHLPGYF. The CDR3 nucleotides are TGCAGTTCCCATCTCCCAGGTTACTTC.

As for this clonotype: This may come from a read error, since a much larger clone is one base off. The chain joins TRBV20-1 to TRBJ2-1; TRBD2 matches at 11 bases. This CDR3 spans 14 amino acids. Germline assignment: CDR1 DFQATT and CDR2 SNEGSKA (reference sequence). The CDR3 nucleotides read TGCAGTGCAAGGACTAGCGGGTCTTACAATGAGCAGCTCTTC. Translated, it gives CSARTSGSYNEQLF.

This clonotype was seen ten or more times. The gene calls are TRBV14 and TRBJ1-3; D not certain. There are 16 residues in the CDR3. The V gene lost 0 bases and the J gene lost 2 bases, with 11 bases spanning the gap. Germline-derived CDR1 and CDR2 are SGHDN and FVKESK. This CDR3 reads CASSQDPGSAGNTIYF. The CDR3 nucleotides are TGTGCCAGCAGCCAAGATCCGGGGTCAGCTGGAAACACCATATATTTT.

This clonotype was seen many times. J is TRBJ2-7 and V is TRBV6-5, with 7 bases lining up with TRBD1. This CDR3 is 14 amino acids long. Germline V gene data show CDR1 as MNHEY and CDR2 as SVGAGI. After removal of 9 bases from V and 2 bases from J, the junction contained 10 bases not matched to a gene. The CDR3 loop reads CASGTGTATYEQYF. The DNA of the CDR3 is TGTGCCAGTGGGACCGGGACAGCCACCTACGAGCAGTACTTC.

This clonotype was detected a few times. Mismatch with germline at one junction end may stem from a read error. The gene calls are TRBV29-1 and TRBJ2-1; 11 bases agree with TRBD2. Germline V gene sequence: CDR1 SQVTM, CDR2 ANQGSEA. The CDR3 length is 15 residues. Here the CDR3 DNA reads TGCAGCATTGAACTAGCGGGAGACGCCTACAATGAGCAGTTCTTC. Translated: CSIELAGDAYNEQFF.

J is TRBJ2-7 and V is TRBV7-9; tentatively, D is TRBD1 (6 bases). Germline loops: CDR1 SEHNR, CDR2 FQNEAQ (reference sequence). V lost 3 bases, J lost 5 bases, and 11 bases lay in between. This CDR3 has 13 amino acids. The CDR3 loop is CASSFAGTNEQYF. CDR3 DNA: TGTGCCAGCAGCTTCGCCGGGACAAACGAGCAGTACTTC.

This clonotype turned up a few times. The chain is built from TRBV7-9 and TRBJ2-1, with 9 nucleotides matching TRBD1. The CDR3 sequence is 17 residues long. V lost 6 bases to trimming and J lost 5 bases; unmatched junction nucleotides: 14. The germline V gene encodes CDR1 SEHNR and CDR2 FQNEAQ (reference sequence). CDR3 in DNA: TGTGCCAGCAGGCCGGGACAGGGTGGGGAACTAAACAATGAGCAGTTCTTC. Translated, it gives CASRPGQGGELNNEQFF.

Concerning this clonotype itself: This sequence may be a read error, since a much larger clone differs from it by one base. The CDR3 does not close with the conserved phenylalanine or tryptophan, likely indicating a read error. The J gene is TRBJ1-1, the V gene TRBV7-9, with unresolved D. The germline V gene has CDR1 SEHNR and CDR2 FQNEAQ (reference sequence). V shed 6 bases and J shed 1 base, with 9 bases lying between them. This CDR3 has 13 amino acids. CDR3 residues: CASSGASNTEAFL. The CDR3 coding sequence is TGTGCCAGCAGTGGAGCTTCGAACACTGAAGCTTTCCTT.

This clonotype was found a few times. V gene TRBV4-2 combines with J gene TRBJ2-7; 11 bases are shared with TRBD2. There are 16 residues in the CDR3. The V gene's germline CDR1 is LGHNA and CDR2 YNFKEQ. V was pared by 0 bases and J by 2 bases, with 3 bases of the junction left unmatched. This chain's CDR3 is CASSQDRLAGTYEQYF. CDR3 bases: TGTGCCAGCAGCCAAGATAGACTAGCGGGGACCTACGAGCAGTACTTC.

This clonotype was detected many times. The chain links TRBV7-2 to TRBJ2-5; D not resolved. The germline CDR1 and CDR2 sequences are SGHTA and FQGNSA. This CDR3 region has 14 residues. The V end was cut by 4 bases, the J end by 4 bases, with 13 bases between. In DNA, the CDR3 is TGTGCCAGCAGCTCGTGGGAAGGACGAGAGACCCAGTACTTC. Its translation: CASSSWEGRETQYF.

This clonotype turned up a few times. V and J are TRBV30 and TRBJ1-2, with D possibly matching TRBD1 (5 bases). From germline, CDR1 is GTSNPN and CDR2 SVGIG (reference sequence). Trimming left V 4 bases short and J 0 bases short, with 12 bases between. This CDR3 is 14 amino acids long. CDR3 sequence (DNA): TGTGCCTGGAACCGAGAACAGGCTAACTATGGCTACACCTTC. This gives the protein CAWNREQANYGYTF.

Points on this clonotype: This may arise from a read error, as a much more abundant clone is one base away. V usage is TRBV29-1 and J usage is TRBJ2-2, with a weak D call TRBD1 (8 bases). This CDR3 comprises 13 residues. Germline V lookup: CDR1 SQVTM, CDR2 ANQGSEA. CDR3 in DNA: TGCAGCGTGGACAGGGAGGGGACCGGGGAGCAGTTTTTT. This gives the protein CSVDREGTGEQFF.

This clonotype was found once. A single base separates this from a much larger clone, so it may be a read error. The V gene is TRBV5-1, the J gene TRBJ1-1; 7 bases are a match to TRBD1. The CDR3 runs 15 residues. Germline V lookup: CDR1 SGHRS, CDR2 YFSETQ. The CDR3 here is CAGSLTRQGNTEAFF. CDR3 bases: TGCGCCGGCAGCTTGACCCGACAGGGGAACACTGAAGCTTTCTTT.

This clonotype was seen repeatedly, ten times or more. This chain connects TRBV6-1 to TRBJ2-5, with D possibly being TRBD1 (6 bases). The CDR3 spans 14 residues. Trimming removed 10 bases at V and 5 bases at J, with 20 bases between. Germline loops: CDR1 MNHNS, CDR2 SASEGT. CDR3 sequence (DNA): TGTGCCACCCGAGTAAACAGGGATTTTGAGACCCAGTACTTC. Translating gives CATRVNRDFETQYF.

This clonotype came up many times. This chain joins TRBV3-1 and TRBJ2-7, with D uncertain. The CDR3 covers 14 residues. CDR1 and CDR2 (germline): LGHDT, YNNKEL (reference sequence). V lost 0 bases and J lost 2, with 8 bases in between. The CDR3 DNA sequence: TGTGCCAGCAGCCAAGAGGCCTGGGCCTACGAGCAGTACTTC. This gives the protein CASSQEAWAYEQYF.

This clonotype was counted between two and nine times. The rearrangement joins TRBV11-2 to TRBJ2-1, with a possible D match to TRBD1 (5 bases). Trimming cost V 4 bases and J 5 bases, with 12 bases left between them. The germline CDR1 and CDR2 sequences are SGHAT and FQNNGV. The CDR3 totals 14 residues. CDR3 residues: CASSYRTENNEQFF. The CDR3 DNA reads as TGTGCCAGCAGCTACAGGACGGAGAACAATGAGCAGTTCTTC.

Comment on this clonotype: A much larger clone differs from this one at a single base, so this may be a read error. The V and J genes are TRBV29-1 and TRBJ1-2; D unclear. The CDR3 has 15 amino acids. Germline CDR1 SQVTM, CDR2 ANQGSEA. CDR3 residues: CSVEVGPSANNGYTF. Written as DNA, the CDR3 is TGCAGCGTTGAAGTCGGGCCGAGTGCTAACAATGGCTACACCTTC.

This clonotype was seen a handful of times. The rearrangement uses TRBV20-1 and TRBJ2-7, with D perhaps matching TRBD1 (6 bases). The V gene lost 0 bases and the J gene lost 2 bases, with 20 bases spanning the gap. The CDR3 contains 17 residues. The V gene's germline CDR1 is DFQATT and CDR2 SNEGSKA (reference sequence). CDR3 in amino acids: CSARDSVSGTPTYEQYF. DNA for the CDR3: TGCAGTGCTAGAGATTCAGTATCAGGGACACCAACCTACGAGCAGTACTTC.

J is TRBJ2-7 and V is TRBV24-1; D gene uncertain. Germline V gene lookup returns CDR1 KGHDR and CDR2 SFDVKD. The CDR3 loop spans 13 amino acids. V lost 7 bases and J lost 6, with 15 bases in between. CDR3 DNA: TGTGCCACCAGGTACCAGGTTTACAGCGAGCAGTACTTC. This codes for CATRYQVYSEQYF.

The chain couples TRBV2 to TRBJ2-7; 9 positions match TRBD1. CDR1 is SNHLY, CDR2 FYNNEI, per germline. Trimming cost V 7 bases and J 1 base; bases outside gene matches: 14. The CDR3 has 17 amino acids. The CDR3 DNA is TGTGCCAGCAAGCGCATGACAGGGGGATTAAATTCCTACGAGCAGTACTTC. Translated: CASKRMTGGLNSYEQYF.